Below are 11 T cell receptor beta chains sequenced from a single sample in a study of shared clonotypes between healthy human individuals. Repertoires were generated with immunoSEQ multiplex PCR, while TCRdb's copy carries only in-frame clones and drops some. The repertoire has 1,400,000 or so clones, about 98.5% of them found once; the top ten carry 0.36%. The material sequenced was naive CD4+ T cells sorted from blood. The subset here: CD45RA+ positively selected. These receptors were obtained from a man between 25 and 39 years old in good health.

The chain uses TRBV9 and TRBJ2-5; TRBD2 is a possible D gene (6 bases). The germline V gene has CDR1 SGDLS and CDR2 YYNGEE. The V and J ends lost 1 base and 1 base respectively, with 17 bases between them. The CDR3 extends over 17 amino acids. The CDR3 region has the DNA TGTGCCAGCAGCGTAAGTTCCCCGGAGGGGTTCCAAGAGACCCAGTACTTC. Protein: CASSVSSPEGFQETQYF.

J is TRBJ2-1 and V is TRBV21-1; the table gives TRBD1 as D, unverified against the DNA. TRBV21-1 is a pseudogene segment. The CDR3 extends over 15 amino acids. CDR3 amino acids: CASSSRGTDDDEQFF. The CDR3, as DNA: TGTGCCAGCAGCTCCCGCGGGACAGATGACGATGAGCAGTTCTTC.

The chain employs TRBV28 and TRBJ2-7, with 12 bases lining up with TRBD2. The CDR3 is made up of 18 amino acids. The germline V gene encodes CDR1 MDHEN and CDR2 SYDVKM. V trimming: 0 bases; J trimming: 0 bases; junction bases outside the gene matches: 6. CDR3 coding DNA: TGTGCCAGCAGTTTATGGACTAGCGGGAGTGCGAACTCCTACGAGCAGTACTTC. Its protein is CASSLWTSGSANSYEQYF.

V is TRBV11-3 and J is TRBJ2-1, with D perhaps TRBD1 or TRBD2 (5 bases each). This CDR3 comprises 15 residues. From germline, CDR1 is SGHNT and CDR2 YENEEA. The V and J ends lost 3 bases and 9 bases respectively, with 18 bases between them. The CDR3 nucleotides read TGTGCCAGCAGCTTTCGGACGGGGCCGTACGGTGAGCAGTTCTTC. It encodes CASSFRTGPYGEQFF.

CDR3 bases: TGTGCCAGCAGCGCCCCGGGACAGGGGACTGAAAAACTGTTTTTT. Translating it yields CASSAPGQGTEKLFF. The chain carries TRBV9 and TRBJ1-4; 10 nucleotides align to TRBD1. CDR3 length: 15 amino acids. Trimming removed 3 bases from V and 7 bases from J; junction bases left unmatched: 6. CDR1 and CDR2 (germline): SGDLS, YYNGEE.

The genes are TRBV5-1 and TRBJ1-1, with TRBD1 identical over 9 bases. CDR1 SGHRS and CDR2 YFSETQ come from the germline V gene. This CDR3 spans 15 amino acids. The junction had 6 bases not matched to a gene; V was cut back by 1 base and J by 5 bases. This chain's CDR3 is CASSLSLGTGTEAFF. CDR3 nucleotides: TGCGCCAGCAGCTTGAGTCTGGGGACAGGGACTGAAGCTTTCTTT. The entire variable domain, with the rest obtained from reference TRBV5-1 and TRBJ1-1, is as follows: KAGVTQTPRYLIKTRGQQVTLSCSPISGHRSVSWYQQTPGQGLQFLFEYFSETQRNKGNFPGRFSGRQFSNSRSEMNVSTLELGDSALYLCASSLSLGTGTEAFFGQGTRLTVV.

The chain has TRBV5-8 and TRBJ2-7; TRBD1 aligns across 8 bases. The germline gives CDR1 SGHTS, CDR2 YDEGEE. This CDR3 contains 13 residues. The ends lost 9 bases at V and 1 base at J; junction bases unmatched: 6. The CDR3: CATRTGTSYEQYF. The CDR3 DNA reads TGTGCCACCCGGACAGGGACGTCCTACGAGCAGTACTTC.

The CDR3 coding sequence is TGTGCCAGCGGATTTACCAAGGGGAACTACGAGCAGTACTTC. Translated, it gives CASGFTKGNYEQYF. The rearrangement uses TRBV6-1 and TRBJ2-7, with D maybe TRBD1 (5 bases). There are 14 residues in the CDR3. Germline loops: CDR1 MNHNS, CDR2 SASEGT. V shed 8 bases and J shed 3 bases, with 17 bases lying between them.

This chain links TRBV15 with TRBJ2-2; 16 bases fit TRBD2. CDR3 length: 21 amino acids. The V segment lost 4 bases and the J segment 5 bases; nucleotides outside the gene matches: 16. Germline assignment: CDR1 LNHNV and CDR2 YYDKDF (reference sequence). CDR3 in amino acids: CATSTYLGGTSGRAGTGELFF. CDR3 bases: TGTGCCACCAGCACTTATCTGGGAGGGACTAGCGGGAGGGCCGGAACCGGGGAGCTGTTTTTT.

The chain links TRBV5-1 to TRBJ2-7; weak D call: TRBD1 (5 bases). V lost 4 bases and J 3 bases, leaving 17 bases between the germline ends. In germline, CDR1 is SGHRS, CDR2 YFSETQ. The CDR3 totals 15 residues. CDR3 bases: TGCGCCAGCAGCCAATCTTGGGCAGGGTTCTACGAGCAGTACTTC. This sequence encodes CASSQSWAGFYEQYF.

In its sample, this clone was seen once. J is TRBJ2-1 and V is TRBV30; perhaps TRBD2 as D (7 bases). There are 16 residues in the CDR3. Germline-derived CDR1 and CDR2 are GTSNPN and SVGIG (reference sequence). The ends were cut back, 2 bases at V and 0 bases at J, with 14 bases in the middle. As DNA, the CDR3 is TGTGCCTGGAGTAAAGACAGGACTAGCTCCTACAATGAGCAGTTCTTC. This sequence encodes CAWSKDRTSSYNEQFF.